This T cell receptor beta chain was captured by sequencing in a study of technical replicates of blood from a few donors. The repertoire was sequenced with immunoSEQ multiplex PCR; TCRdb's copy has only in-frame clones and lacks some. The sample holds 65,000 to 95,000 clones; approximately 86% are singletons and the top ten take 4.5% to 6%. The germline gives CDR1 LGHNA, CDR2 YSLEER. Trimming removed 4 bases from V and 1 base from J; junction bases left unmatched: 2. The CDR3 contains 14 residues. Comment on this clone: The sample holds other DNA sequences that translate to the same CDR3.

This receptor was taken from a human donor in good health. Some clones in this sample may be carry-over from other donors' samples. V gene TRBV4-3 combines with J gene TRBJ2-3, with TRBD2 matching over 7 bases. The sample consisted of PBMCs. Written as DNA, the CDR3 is TGCGCCAGCAGCCGTGGGGGGGGCACAGATACGCAGTATTTT. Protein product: CASSRGGGTDTQYF.